What follows are 27 T cell receptor beta chains derived from one specimen sequenced in a study of neurological immune-mediated disorders. TCRdb reprocessed the 5' RACE reads with MiXCR, giving one entry per CDR3 protein. Among tens of thousands of distinct CDR3 sequences listed, around a tenth were seen once. What was sequenced was PBMCs. The receptors originated from a man aged 40-50 years in good health.

The chain employs TRBV29-1 and TRBJ2-7; 10 nucleotides agree with TRBD2. V lost 6 bases and J lost 5; bases outside the gene matches: 13. Germline loops: CDR1 SQVTM, CDR2 ANQGSEA. This CDR3 is 15 amino acids long. In DNA form, the CDR3 reads TGCAGCGTAGCCACTAGCGGGATCCTTCTAGACGAGCAGTACTTC. Translated, it gives CSVATSGILLDEQYF.

The sample holds many counts of this clonotype. The chain has TRBV9 and TRBJ2-1; TRBD2 matches 8 bases. The CDR3 loop spans 15 amino acids. V lost 4 bases, J lost 2 bases, and 5 bases stayed unmatched. Germline lookup yields CDR1 SGDLS and CDR2 YYNGEE. CDR3 residues: CASSSRGLAYNEQFF. CDR3 nucleotides: TGTGCCAGCAGCTCCAGGGGACTAGCCTACAATGAGCAGTTCTTC. The full variable domain, completed using reference TRBV9 and TRBJ2-1, is DSGVTQTPKHLITATGQRVTLRCSPRSGDLSVYWYQQSLDQGLQFLIQYYNGEERAKGNILERFSAQQFPDLHSELNLSSLELGDSALYFCASSSRGLAYNEQFFGPGTRLTVL.

Ten or more counts support this clonotype. V gene TRBV5-1 combines with J gene TRBJ2-7; TRBD1 might be the D (7 bases). The V gene's germline CDR1 is SGHRS and CDR2 YFSETQ. Trimming took 4 bases from V and 7 from J, leaving 21 bases between them. The CDR3 runs 15 residues. CDR3 in DNA: TGCGCCAGCAGCATGGTGGTCCAGGGGGAGGTTGAGCAGTACTTC. It specifies CASSMVVQGEVEQYF. Drawing the rest from reference TRBV5-1 and TRBJ2-7, the complete variable domain is KAGVTQTPRYLIKTRGQQVTLSCSPISGHRSVSWYQQTPGQGLQFLFEYFSETQRNKGNFPGRFSGRQFSNSRSEMNVSTLELGDSALYLCASSMVVQGEVEQYFGPGTRLTVT.

At least ten counts were recorded for this clonotype. The chain combines TRBV3-1 with TRBJ1-1; D unresolved. The CDR3 has 14 amino acids. Germline V CDR1 and CDR2: LGHDT, YNNKEL (reference sequence). V was shortened by 4 bases and J by 1 base, with 10 bases between the two germline ends. Here the CDR3 DNA reads TGTGCCAGCAGCCTTTCGGACTCGAACACTGAAGCTTTCTTT. It specifies CASSLSDSNTEAFF.

This clonotype was seen repeatedly, ten times or more. CDR3 in amino acids: CASSMGQGSGEQYF. DNA of the CDR3: TGCGCCAGCAGCATGGGACAGGGATCGGGGGAGCAGTACTTC. The chain joins TRBV5-1 to TRBJ2-7; 9 nucleotides line up with TRBD1. Trimming removed 4 bases from V and 7 bases from J; junction bases left unmatched: 9. CDR1 and CDR2 (germline): SGHRS, YFSETQ. CDR3 length equals 14 residues.

The chain recombines TRBV6-1 with TRBJ2-2; 13 bases are shared with TRBD2. The CDR3 extends over 15 amino acids. From germline, CDR1 is MNHNS and CDR2 SASEGT. V trimming: 8 bases; J trimming: 4 bases; junction bases outside the gene matches: 4. In DNA, the CDR3 is TGTGCCAGCGAGGGACTAGCGGGGATCACCGGGGAGCTGTTTTTT. Translation gives CASEGLAGITGELFF.

This clonotype was detected ten times or more. This chain joins TRBV5-1 and TRBJ2-1; 7 nucleotides match TRBD1. The V gene's germline CDR1 is SGHRS and CDR2 YFSETQ. Unmatched junction bases numbered 5, after V lost 0 bases and J lost 2 bases. The CDR3 has 16 residues. CDR3 in amino acids: CASSLAQGDAYNEQFF. The CDR3 coding sequence is TGCGCCAGCAGCTTGGCCCAGGGGGATGCCTACAATGAGCAGTTCTTC.

The rearrangement joins TRBV7-3 to TRBJ1-1; the D gene is possibly TRBD1 (5 bases). There are 14 residues in the CDR3. V lost 2 bases and J 4 bases, leaving 11 bases between the germline ends. CDR1 is SGHTA, CDR2 FQGTGA, per germline. This CDR3 is CASSLSGVGTEAFF. CDR3 in DNA: TGTGCCAGCAGCTTATCGGGGGTGGGCACTGAAGCTTTCTTT. The variable domain in full, completed from reference TRBV7-3 and TRBJ1-1, reads GAGVSQTPSNKVTEKGKYVELRCDPISGHTALYWYRQSLGQGPEFLIYFQGTGAADDSGLPNDRFFAVRPEGSVSTLKIQRTERGDSAVYLCASSLSGVGTEAFFGQGTRLTVV.

This chain joins TRBV6-6 and TRBJ2-7; D ambiguous. The CDR3 is made up of 15 amino acids. V lost 2 bases, J lost 2 bases, and 13 bases lay in between. CDR1 MNHNY and CDR2 SVGAGI come from the germline V gene (reference sequence). The CDR3 coding sequence is TGTGCCAGCAGTTACGGAGTAGGGATCACCTACGAGCAGTACTTC. Amino acids: CASSYGVGITYEQYF.

This clonotype was counted ten times or more. The J gene is TRBJ1-1, the V gene TRBV5-5, with a possible D match to TRBD1 (5 bases). CDR1 is SGHKS and CDR2 is YYEKEE in the germline V gene (reference sequence). CDR3 length equals 14 residues. Trimming took 3 bases from V and 0 from J, leaving 9 bases between them. The CDR3 is CASSWGLMNTEAFF. The CDR3 region has the DNA TGTGCCAGCAGCTGGGGCCTCATGAACACTGAAGCTTTCTTT.

This clonotype was observed once. The chain carries TRBV20-1 and TRBJ2-3; D gene uncertain. Germline V CDR1 and CDR2: DFQATT, SNEGSKA (reference sequence). V gave up 5 bases and J gave up 5 bases, with 20 bases separating them. The CDR3 has 15 residues. The CDR3 reads CSARRLTHEQDTQYF. DNA for the CDR3: TGCAGTGCTCGTAGACTGACACACGAACAAGATACGCAGTATTTT.

This clonotype was picked up many times. The chain uses TRBV2 and TRBJ2-7; D call uncertain. V lost 8 bases and J 8 bases, leaving 10 bases between the germline ends. Germline-derived CDR1 and CDR2 are SNHLY and FYNNEI. The CDR3 spans 10 residues. Here the CDR3 reads CASGQSKQYF. The CDR3 coding sequence is TGTGCCAGCGGGCAGAGTAAGCAGTACTTC.

This clonotype was detected many times. The chain combines TRBV5-1 with TRBJ2-2, with D possibly matching TRBD2 (6 bases). V gave up 9 bases and J gave up 2 bases, with 17 bases separating them. Looked up from germline, CDR1 is SGHRS and CDR2 is YFSETQ. This CDR3 spans 15 amino acids. Here the CDR3 DNA reads TGCGCCACTAAACCCCTGGGGGGTAACACCGGGGAGCTGTTTTTT. Protein sequence: CATKPLGGNTGELFF.

This clonotype was recorded many times. The chain links TRBV20-1 to TRBJ2-5; 7 bases fit TRBD2. The CDR3 is made up of 16 amino acids. Germline V gives CDR1 DFQATT, CDR2 SNEGSKA (reference sequence). V shed 5 bases, J shed 6 bases, and the junction held 18 bases outside the gene matches. CDR3 bases: TGCAGTGCTGGGGACGGGGGGACCTCCTACCCCCAGACCCAGTACTTC. It specifies CSAGDGGTSYPQTQYF.

Only a few counts were recorded for this clonotype. The CDR3 loop reads CASSERGSGRAEQFF. The CDR3 DNA is TGCGCCAGCAGTGAGAGGGGTAGCGGGAGGGCTGAGCAGTTCTTC. The chain couples TRBV10-1 to TRBJ2-1; TRBD2 agrees at 11 bases. This CDR3 spans 15 amino acids. Germline trimming cut 2 bases from V and 9 bases from J; bases unmatched to any gene: 6. Germline V lookup: CDR1 WNHNN, CDR2 SYGVQD (reference sequence).

This clonotype was counted at least ten times. The rearrangement uses TRBV20-1 and TRBJ2-1; TRBD2 agrees at 11 bases. This CDR3 is built from 14 residues. Germline CDR1 and CDR2: DFQATT and SNEGSKA (reference sequence). The V and J ends lost 5 bases and 7 bases, in that order; junction bases with no gene match: 7. The chain's CDR3 is CSAGTSGRGNEQFF. The CDR3 coding sequence is TGCAGTGCTGGGACTAGCGGACGAGGGAATGAGCAGTTCTTC.

This clonotype was seen ten or more times. The junction shows a germline mismatch at one end, possibly a read error. The chain links TRBV12-3 or TRBV12-4 to TRBJ1-1, with D perhaps TRBD1 (6 bases). The CDR3 is 14 residues long. CDR3 DNA sequence: TGTGCCAGCAGCTTAGGGGGTCGGGGGGCCGAAGCTTTCTTT. It codes for CASSLGGRGAEAFF.

This clonotype was detected ten times or more. J is TRBJ2-3 and V is TRBV7-2; 10 positions match TRBD2. CDR1 and CDR2 from the germline V gene are SGHTA and FQGNSA. This CDR3 region has 14 residues. J lost 5 bases, V lost 5 bases, and 4 bases had no gene match. The DNA for the CDR3 is TGTGCCAGCAGCAGAGCGGGGGGGATAGATACGCAGTATTTT. Encoded protein: CASSRAGGIDTQYF.

This clonotype was seen at least ten times. The CDR3 coding sequence is TGCGCCAGCAGGGTGGGGTCCACTGAAGCTTTCTTT. Residues: CASRVGSTEAFF. This sequence joins TRBV5-1 and TRBJ1-1; D ambiguous. This CDR3 has 12 residues. V was shortened by 5 bases and J by 4 bases, with 9 bases between the two germline ends. Looked up from germline, CDR1 is SGHRS and CDR2 is YFSETQ.

This clonotype was seen at least ten times. Its ends do not fully match the called genes, so a read error is possible. V is TRBV7-7 and J is TRBJ2-3; TRBD2 might be the D (6 bases). This CDR3 has 14 amino acids. Germline V lookup: CDR1 SSHAT, CDR2 FNYEAQ (reference sequence). The chain's CDR3 is CASSSGLGRDTQYF. The CDR3 DNA sequence: TGTGCTAGCAGCTCGGGACTGGGACGAGATACGCAGTATTTT.

This clonotype showed up many times. The rearrangement joins TRBV20-1 to TRBJ2-2; D remains ambiguous. With 4 bases removed from V and 8 bases from J, the gap between germline ends came to 20 bases. The CDR3 spans 15 residues. Per germline, CDR1 DFQATT and CDR2 SNEGSKA (reference sequence). In DNA, the CDR3 is TGCAGTGCTACTAATCCCACTTTAGGTCGTGGGGAGCTGTTTTTT. This encodes CSATNPTLGRGELFF.

In its sample, this clonotype was seen many times. V gene TRBV6-5 combines with J gene TRBJ2-7; TRBD2 is a possible D gene (7 bases). Looked up from germline, CDR1 is MNHEY and CDR2 is SVGAGI. Trimming left V 5 bases short and J 6 bases short, with 23 bases between. The CDR3 totals 16 residues. DNA for the CDR3: TGTGCCAGCAGTAGACGGGGAGGGGGGGTAATACGCGAGCAGTACTTC. Translating gives CASSRRGGGVIREQYF.

There are a few counts of this clonotype. This chain links TRBV11-2 with TRBJ2-1, with 11 positions matching TRBD2. CDR3 length: 14 amino acids. The trim removed 6 bases at V and 6 bases at J, leaving 4 bases unmatched. CDR1 SGHAT and CDR2 FQNNGV come from the germline V gene. The CDR3 bases are TGTGCCAGCAGGAGACTAGCGGGGCGCAATGAGCAGTTCTTC. This encodes CASRRLAGRNEQFF.

The V call is TRBV28, the J call TRBJ1-1; 7 positions match TRBD1. This CDR3 is 13 amino acids long. Germline V gene sequence: CDR1 MDHEN, CDR2 SYDVKM. The ends lost 5 bases at V and 4 bases at J; junction bases unmatched: 4. The DNA for the CDR3 is TGTGCCAGCAGTCCCACAGGGGCCACTGAAGCTTTCTTT. Its translation is CASSPTGATEAFF.

This clonotype occurred many times. The chain carries TRBV3-1 and TRBJ2-5, with 8 nucleotides matching TRBD2. V shed 4 bases and J 5 bases; nucleotides not matched to a gene: 3. CDR3 length: 13 residues. Germline loops: CDR1 LGHDT, CDR2 YNNKEL (reference sequence). The CDR3 sequence is CASSLGLVETQYF. CDR3 nucleotides: TGTGCCAGCAGCCTGGGACTAGTTGAGACCCAGTACTTC.

This clonotype was recorded at least ten times. This rearrangement joins TRBV11-2 to TRBJ2-1; 8 bases are a match to TRBD2. The CDR3 is 18 amino acids. The germline V gene encodes CDR1 SGHAT and CDR2 FQNNGV. V trimming: 5 bases; J trimming: 0 bases; junction bases outside the gene matches: 12. The CDR3 is CASSTRPMSGSSYNEQFF. The CDR3 DNA is TGTGCCAGCAGCACGAGGCCTATGAGCGGGAGCTCCTACAATGAGCAGTTCTTC. Supplemented by reference TRBV11-2 and TRBJ2-1, the full variable domain reads EAGVAQSPRYKIIEKRQSVAFWCNPISGHATLYWYQQILGQGPKLLIQFQNNGVVDDSQLPKDRFSAERLKGVDSTLKIQPAKLEDSAVYLCASSTRPMSGSSYNEQFFGPGTRLTVL.

This clonotype was seen repeatedly, ten times or more. The V gene is TRBV5-1, the J gene TRBJ2-2; D is perhaps TRBD1 (6 bases). The CDR3 extends over 15 amino acids. Germline V gives CDR1 SGHRS, CDR2 YFSETQ. V shed 0 bases and J shed 1 base, with 7 bases lying between them. CDR3 sequence: CASSLATGNTGELFF. The CDR3 DNA reads as TGCGCCAGCAGCTTGGCGACAGGGAACACCGGGGAGCTGTTTTTT.